Each of the 17 T cell receptor beta chains below was sequenced from the same sample in a study of blood T cell repertoires in COVID-19. Produced via immunoSEQ multiplex PCR; TCRdb's table is partial and in-frame only. The sample shows 250,000 to 300,000 clones, roughly 90% of them seen only once. The sequenced sample consisted of peripheral blood. These receptors all come from a woman aged 25-40 years with COVID-19, enrolled during active disease.

The chain carries TRBV6-2 or TRBV6-3 and TRBJ1-5; possibly TRBD1 for D (6 bases). The germline V and J ends were trimmed by 4 bases and 1 base, with 14 bases remaining between them. The CDR3 has 16 residues. Looked up from germline, CDR1 is MNHEY and CDR2 is SVGEGT. The CDR3 region is CASSSRGRGSNQPQHF. CDR3 nucleotides: TGTGCCAGCAGTTCCAGGGGTCGAGGAAGCAATCAGCCCCAGCATTTT.

The gene calls are TRBV5-1 and TRBJ2-1, with TRBD1 matching over 8 bases. After removal of 0 bases from V and 6 bases from J, the junction contained 11 bases not matched to a gene. The germline CDR1 and CDR2 sequences are SGHRS and YFSETQ. This CDR3 region has 17 residues. The CDR3: CASSLDLAGTGGNEQFF. CDR3 DNA sequence: TGCGCCAGCAGCTTGGACCTCGCTGGGACAGGAGGCAATGAGCAGTTCTTC.

The gene calls are TRBV16 and TRBJ1-5, with 7 bases fitting TRBD1. Per the germline V gene, CDR1 is KGHSY and CDR2 is FQNENV. Trimming cost V 2 bases and J 4 bases; bases outside gene matches: 5. The CDR3 is 15 amino acids. The CDR3 coding sequence is TGTGCCAGCAGCCAAGTCGTACAGGGGAATCAGCCCCAGCATTTT. The encoded protein is CASSQVVQGNQPQHF.

The rearrangement uses TRBV7-9 and TRBJ2-7, with 8 bases aligning to TRBD1. Germline CDR1 is SEHNR and CDR2 is FQNEAQ (reference sequence). J was trimmed by 0 bases and V by 5 bases; bases with no gene match: 3. There are 14 residues in the CDR3. The CDR3 sequence: CASSTGQGSYEQYF. DNA of the CDR3: TGTGCCAGCAGCACTGGACAGGGCTCCTACGAGCAGTACTTC. Based on the CDR3 plus reference TRBV7-9 and TRBJ2-7, the full variable domain is DTGVSQNPRHKITKRGQNVTFRCDPISEHNRLYWYRQTLGQGPEFLTYFQNEAQLEKSRLLSDRFSAERPKGSFSTLEIQRTEQGDSAMYLCASSTGQGSYEQYFGPGTRLTVT.

The genes are TRBV5-5 and TRBJ1-2; 7 positions match TRBD1. CDR1 is SGHKS, CDR2 YYEKEE, per germline (reference sequence). CDR3 length: 16 residues. V shed 2 bases, J shed 4 bases, and the junction held 11 bases outside the gene matches. For the CDR3, the DNA is TGTGCCAGCAGCTTAGCCTTTTCAGGGGGAGGCTATGGCTACACCTTC. Translated, it gives CASSLAFSGGGYGYTF. Complete variable domain (other parts from reference TRBV5-5 and TRBJ1-2): DAGVTQSPTHLIKTRGQQVTLRCSPISGHKSVSWYQQVLGQGPQFIFQYYEKEERGRGNFPDRFSARQFPNYSSELNVNALLLGDSALYLCASSLAFSGGGYGYTFGSGTRLTVV.

The V and J genes are TRBV12-3 or TRBV12-4 and TRBJ2-7; TRBD1 might be the D (6 bases). The V and J ends lost 6 bases and 2 bases respectively, with 11 bases between them. The CDR3 consists of 13 residues. CDR3 in amino acids: CASRGRGTYEQYF. The CDR3 DNA reads as TGTGCCAGCAGGGGCAGGGGAACCTACGAGCAGTACTTC.

This clone was recorded only once. The J gene is TRBJ2-7, the V gene TRBV27, with 7 bases identical to TRBD2. The V segment lost 4 bases and the J segment 6 bases; nucleotides outside the gene matches: 12. This CDR3 is built from 15 residues. CDR1 and CDR2 from the germline V gene are MNHEY and SMNVEV (reference sequence). CDR3 residues: CASSYGSQGGSEQYF. CDR3 nucleotide sequence: TGTGCCAGCAGTTACGGGTCTCAGGGAGGGAGCGAGCAGTACTTC.

The rearrangement links TRBV6-5 to TRBJ2-6; TRBD1 might be the D (5 bases). Germline assignment: CDR1 MNHEY and CDR2 SVGAGI. The CDR3 sequence is 14 residues long. With 6 bases removed from V and 2 bases from J, the gap between germline ends came to 8 bases. The CDR3 spells CASRLGPGANVLTF. The DNA of the CDR3 is TGTGCCAGCAGGTTGGGGCCTGGGGCCAACGTCCTGACTTTC.

This chain uses TRBV19 with TRBJ2-1; D is uncertain. Germline-derived CDR1 and CDR2 are LNHDA and SQIVND (reference sequence). V was clipped by 5 bases and J by 0 bases, with 5 bases between them. The CDR3 is 13 residues long. The CDR3 DNA sequence: TGTGCCAGTAGTCGTAGCTCCTACAATGAGCAGTTCTTC. Translation: CASSRSSYNEQFF.

Notes on this clone: This sample includes further DNA sequences coding for the same CDR3. The J gene is TRBJ1-1, the V gene TRBV30; 10 nucleotides match TRBD1. Germline V CDR1 and CDR2: GTSNPN, SVGIG (reference sequence). Trimming removed 1 base from V and 6 bases from J; junction bases left unmatched: 2. This CDR3 region has 13 residues. The chain's CDR3 is CAWSGDRGPEAFF. In DNA, the CDR3 is TGTGCCTGGAGTGGGGACAGGGGACCTGAAGCTTTCTTT. Using reference TRBV30 and TRBJ1-1 for the parts outside the CDR3, the full variable domain is SQTIHQWPATLVQPVGSPLSLECTVEGTSNPNLYWYRQAAGRGLQLLFYSVGIGQISSEVPQNLSASRPQDRQFILSSKKLLLSDSGFYLCAWSGDRGPEAFFGQGTRLTVV.

The CDR3 bases are TGTGCCAGCTCACCTGCGGGGGGGGCCCAGCATTTT. This sequence encodes CASSPAGGAQHF. The gene calls are TRBV18 and TRBJ1-5; D may be TRBD1 (5 bases). This CDR3 has 12 residues. Germline V gives CDR1 KGHSH, CDR2 LQKENI. Trimming left V 3 bases short and J 11 bases short, with 11 bases between.

The chain couples TRBV5-6 to TRBJ2-7; 7 bases align to TRBD2. Germline CDR1 reads SGHDT; CDR2 reads YYEEEE. The CDR3 totals 15 residues. The V and J ends lost 0 bases and 7 bases, in that order; junction bases with no gene match: 10. The CDR3 region has the DNA TGTGCCAGCAGCTTGGGGCCACTAGCGTTCAATGAGCAGTACTTC. Translating it yields CASSLGPLAFNEQYF. Full variable domain (missing parts from reference TRBV5-6 and TRBJ2-7): DAGVTQSPTHLIKTRGQQVTLRCSPKSGHDTVSWYQQALGQGPQFIFQYYEEEERQRGNFPDRFSGHQFPNYSSELNVNALLLGDSALYLCASSLGPLAFNEQYFGPGTRLTVT.

V is TRBV19 and J is TRBJ1-1; the D is unclear. This CDR3 has 12 amino acids. Trimming took off 5 bases at V and 4 bases at J, with 8 bases between the two ends. Germline CDR1 LNHDA, CDR2 SQIVND (reference sequence). The CDR3 nucleotides are TGTGCCAGTAGTCCGCCGGGCACTGAAGCTTTCTTT. This codes for CASSPPGTEAFF.

V is TRBV19 and J is TRBJ1-1, with a tentative D call TRBD1 (6 bases). This CDR3 is 15 amino acids long. The V end was cut by 6 bases, the J end by 4 bases, with 18 bases between. CDR1 and CDR2 (germline): LNHDA, SQIVND (reference sequence). CDR3 nucleotide sequence: TGTGCCAGTAGCGATACGGGGGGCTTGAGCACTGAAGCTTTCTTT. It codes for CASSDTGGLSTEAFF.

This clone came up once. This chain connects TRBV19 to TRBJ2-7, with 8 bases lining up with TRBD1. CDR1 and CDR2 from the germline V gene are LNHDA and SQIVND (reference sequence). Germline trimming cut 6 bases from V and 4 bases from J; bases unmatched to any gene: 5. The CDR3 runs 13 residues. This CDR3 is CASSWTGQYEQYF. DNA for the CDR3: TGTGCCAGTAGCTGGACAGGGCAGTACGAGCAGTACTTC.

The rearrangement links TRBV2 to TRBJ2-3; D is possibly TRBD2 (6 bases). This CDR3 is built from 14 residues. Germline values: CDR1 SNHLY, CDR2 FYNNEI. Trimming removed 7 bases from V and 2 bases from J, with 13 bases in between. The CDR3 bases are TGTGCCAGCAAAGGAGGGCTGAACACAGATACGCAGTATTTT. Its translation: CASKGGLNTDTQYF.

V and J are TRBV18 and TRBJ2-7; the match to TRBD1 covers 9 bases. With 3 bases clipped from V and 4 bases from J, the junction kept 4 bases outside the gene matches. The length of the CDR3 is 14 residues. CDR1 KGHSH and CDR2 LQKENI come from the germline V gene. The CDR3 coding sequence is TGTGCCAGCTCACCCCGGGACAGGGCTTACGAGCAGTACTTC. This encodes CASSPRDRAYEQYF.